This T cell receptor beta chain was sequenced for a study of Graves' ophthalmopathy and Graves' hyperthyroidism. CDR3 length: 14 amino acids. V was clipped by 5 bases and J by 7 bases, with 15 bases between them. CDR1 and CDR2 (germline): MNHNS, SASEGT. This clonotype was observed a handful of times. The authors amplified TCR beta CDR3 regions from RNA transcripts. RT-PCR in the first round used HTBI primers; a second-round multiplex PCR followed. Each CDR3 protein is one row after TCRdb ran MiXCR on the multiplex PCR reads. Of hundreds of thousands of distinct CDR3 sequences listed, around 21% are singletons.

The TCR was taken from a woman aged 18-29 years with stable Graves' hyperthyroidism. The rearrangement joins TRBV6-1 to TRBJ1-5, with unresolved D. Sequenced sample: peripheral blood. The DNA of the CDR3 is TGTGCCAGCAGTCCCGGGATCCTGTACCAGCCCCAGCATTTT. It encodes CASSPGILYQPQHF.